These 3 T cell receptor beta chains share one sample of origin, sequenced in a study of beta chain features in type 1 diabetes. Investigators reverse transcribed all isolated RNA, so they sequenced expressed TCRB transcripts. Repertoires were generated with immunoSEQ multiplex PCR, while TCRdb's copy carries only in-frame clones and drops some. The top ten clones hold approximately 0.05% of a sample with under 550,000 clones, about 10% of them seen once. The material sequenced was naive CD4+ T cells from blood. The receptor set was obtained from a woman under 30 in good health.

This clone was picked up a small number of times. The chain joins TRBV29-1 to TRBJ1-1; D is possibly TRBD1 (5 bases). The CDR3 loop spans 15 amino acids. The V end was cut by 4 bases, the J end by 4 bases, with 19 bases between. Germline V gene lookup returns CDR1 SQVTM and CDR2 ANQGSEA. The CDR3 DNA reads as TGCAGCGTTGGATACCCCCCATGGGGGATCACTGAAGCTTTCTTT. Protein sequence: CSVGYPPWGITEAFF. Drawing the rest from reference TRBV29-1 and TRBJ1-1, the complete variable domain is SAVISQKPSRDICQRGTSLTIQCQVDSQVTMMFWYRQQPGQSLTLIATANQGSEATYESGFVIDKFPISRPNLTFSTLTVSNMSPEDSSIYLCSVGYPPWGITEAFFGQGTRLTVV.

The sample holds a few counts of this clone. V and J are TRBV6-1 and TRBJ1-2; D possibly corresponds to TRBD1 (6 bases). Trimming took off 6 bases at V and 3 bases at J, with 17 bases between the two ends. Germline CDR1 MNHNS, CDR2 SASEGT. The CDR3 is 15 amino acids. CDR3 in DNA: TGTGCCAGCAGACGCCGAGGGACAAGCGACTATGGCTACACCTTC. It specifies CASRRRGTSDYGYTF.

The V gene is TRBV4-1, the J gene TRBJ2-7, with a possible D match to TRBD1 (7 bases). Germline V gives CDR1 MGHRA, CDR2 YSYEKL. The CDR3 runs 14 residues. Trimming left V 4 bases short and J 6 bases short, with 16 bases between. The DNA for the CDR3 is TGCGCCAGCAGCCCGATTTACAGGGGAGGCGAGCAGTACGTC. The encoded protein is CASSPIYRGGEQYV.